This is a list of T cell receptor beta chains from one sample in a study of T cells after yellow fever vaccination. TCRdb independently ran MiXCR on the 5' RACE reads; one entry per CDR3 protein. The sample records 150,000 to 200,000 distinct CDR3 sequences, around 9.7% being singletons. The source was CD8+ T cells sorted from PBMCs, collected 45 days after the yellow fever booster vaccination. All receptors come from a man aged 18 to 30 who received the YFV17D yellow fever vaccine. The CDR3 runs from the conserved cysteine through the conserved F or W. The order of the fields is J gene, D gene, clone size, V gene, CDR3 DNA, CDR3 protein. The D gene is left open where the match is weak. Size values are once, few and many counts, or a class for expanded clones, and some rows have none.

TRBJ2-3 NA few TRBV18 TGTGCCAGCTCACCACCAACTGGGGGTATCACAGATACGCAGTATTTT CASSPPTGGITDTQYF
TRBJ1-1 NA NA TRBV7-3 TGTGCCAGCAGCTTAGGCCTTAACCCTGAAGCTTTCTTT CASSLGLNPEAFF
TRBJ2-7 TRBD2 few TRBV20-1 TGCAGTGCTGAAATGGGACTAGCGTTCTCCTACGAGCAGTACTTC CSAEMGLAFSYEQYF
TRBJ1-6 NA NA TRBV6-6 TGTGCCAGCAGTTACTCGGGGGGTTCCTGGAAACCCCTCCACTTT CASSYSGGSWKPLHF
TRBJ2-7 NA NA TRBV30 TGTGCCTGGAGAATACAGGGCTACGAGCAGTACTTC CAWRIQGYEQYF
TRBJ2-7 NA few TRBV4-1 TGCGCCAGTCGTCACCGGGCGTCGAACGTCTACGAGCAGTACTTC CASRHRASNVYEQYF
TRBJ1-6 TRBD1 many TRBV7-8 TGTGCCAGCAGCTTAGCAGACAGGGGGTTTTATAATTCACCCCTCCACTTT CASSLADRGFYNSPLHF
TRBJ2-2 TRBD1 NA TRBV5-6 TGTGCCAGCAGCTTGGTCGGACAGGGGAACACCGGGGAGCTGTTTTTT CASSLVGQGNTGELFF
TRBJ2-7 NA many TRBV6-2/TRBV6-3 TGTGCCAGCATAGAGGGGAACTCCTACGAGCAGTACTTC CASIEGNSYEQYF
TRBJ1-5 NA few TRBV4-3 TGCGCCAGCAGCTTATATTGGGGGCCTCGAGGTCAGCCCCAGCATTTT CASSLYWGPRGQPQHF
TRBJ2-4 TRBD2 NA TRBV6-2/TRBV6-3 TGTGCCAGCAGTTACCCGATCCGGGAGGGCAAAAACATTCAGTACTTC CASSYPIREGKNIQYF
TRBJ2-3 NA few TRBV5-1 TGCGCCAGCCGTCAAGGCAGCGGGAGCACAGATACGCAGTATTTT CASRQGSGSTDTQYF
TRBJ1-3 NA NA TRBV7-2 TGTGCCAGCAGCCCGGCGTTCGACACCATATATTTT CASSPAFDTIYF
TRBJ1-6 NA few TRBV7-8 TGTGCCAGCAGCTTCGAGACCGGTCCCCGTAGTACCCTCCACTTT CASSFETGPRSTLHF
TRBJ2-4 NA NA TRBV7-9 TGTGCCAGCAGCCACCAGGGAGCCAAAAACATTCAGTACTTC CASSHQGAKNIQYF
TRBJ2-5 TRBD2 many TRBV29-1 TGCAGCGTCAAGGGAACGCGGGGGGATGGGGAGACCCAGTACTTC CSVKGTRGDGETQYF
TRBJ1-1 NA NA TRBV7-9 TGTGCCAGCAGCCCAACCCCGGGTCCGATGGGTACTGAAGCTTTCTTT CASSPTPGPMGTEAFF
TRBJ1-1 NA NA TRBV5-6 TGTGCCAGCACCCCGACCCGGCAGGAAAACACTGAAGCTTTCTTT CASTPTRQENTEAFF
TRBJ1-1 TRBD1 NA TRBV4-2 TGTGCCAGCAGCCAAGACATGGGACAGGGGGGCAACACTGAAGCTTTCTTT CASSQDMGQGGNTEAFF
TRBJ2-2 NA few TRBV9 TGTGCCAGCAGCGTTCGCGGGGAGCTGTTTTTT CASSVRGELFF
TRBJ2-1 TRBD1 NA TRBV27 TGTGCCAGCAGTTTATGGGGGACAGGGTTTTGGAATGAGCAGTTCTTC CASSLWGTGFWNEQFF
TRBJ1-2 NA few TRBV2 TGTGCCAGCAGTGACCCGCAGAGAAGTAACTATGGCTACACCTTC CASSDPQRSNYGYTF
TRBJ2-2 NA few TRBV15 TGTGCCACCCGTGGAGGGGGCGCAGACACCGGGGAGCTGTTTTTT CATRGGGADTGELFF
TRBJ1-4 NA few TRBV25-1 TGTGCCAGCAGTGAATCAGCAGGGTGGAATGAAAAACTGTTTTTT CASSESAGWNEKLFF
TRBJ1-2 TRBD1 NA TRBV20-1 TGCAGTGCTGGGGAAAGGGGGCTGGCCTATGGCTACACCTTC CSAGERGLAYGYTF
TRBJ1-2 TRBD1 NA TRBV6-2/TRBV6-3 TGTGCCAGCAAGTGGGACAGGGGTGATGGCTACACCTTC CASKWDRGDGYTF
TRBJ2-2 TRBD1 NA TRBV4-1 TGCGCCAGCAGCCTAAGGACAGGTCCGAACACCGGGGAGCTGTTTTTT CASSLRTGPNTGELFF
TRBJ2-2 NA few TRBV27 TGTGCCAGCAGTTTCTCGTCCGGGGGCGCGAACACCGGGGAGCTGTTTTTT CASSFSSGGANTGELFF
TRBJ2-2 NA many TRBV7-2 TGTGCCAGCAGCTTAGCTCTAGGAGCCGGGGAGCTGTTTTTT CASSLALGAGELFF
TRBJ2-2 NA few TRBV6-5 TGTGCCAGCAGTCAAGGCACAGTAAACACCGGGGAGCTGTTTTTT CASSQGTVNTGELFF
TRBJ2-7 NA NA TRBV3-1 TGTGCCAGCAGCCCCTCCGATGGGGGGACGTCCTCCTACGAGCAGTACTTC CASSPSDGGTSSYEQYF
TRBJ2-1 NA NA TRBV5-1 TGCGCCAGCAGCTTGTTGGCGCCGAGCTCCTACAATGAGCAGTTCTTC CASSLLAPSSYNEQFF
TRBJ2-1 NA NA TRBV2 TGTGCCAGCAGTGAAGCGAGCTGGGCCTCCGACAATGAGCAGTTCTTC CASSEASWASDNEQFF
TRBJ2-4 NA many TRBV7-8 TGTGCCAGCAGCTTAGATGGGTCAGAAATTCCCAAAAACATTCAGTACTTC CASSLDGSEIPKNIQYF
TRBJ1-1 NA NA TRBV9 TGTGCCAGCAGCGATGGGCGGGGTGAAGCTTTCTTT CASSDGRGEAFF
TRBJ1-2 NA many TRBV9 TGTGCCAGCAACCTTGGATCGGGGGTTAGCTATGGCTACACCTTC CASNLGSGVSYGYTF
TRBJ2-1 TRBD1 few TRBV9 TGTGCCAGCAGCACCCGTTGGGGACAGGGGGCCGATGAGCAGTTCTTC CASSTRWGQGADEQFF
TRBJ2-7 NA NA TRBV7-8 TGTGCCAGCAGCCGGGGGAGTGACAGCTCCTACGAGCAGTACTTC CASSRGSDSSYEQYF
TRBJ2-2 NA NA TRBV28 TGTGCCAGCGAAGGGGGAGCCGGGGAGCTGTTTTTT CASEGGAGELFF
TRBJ2-3 TRBD2 few TRBV3-1 TGTGCCAGCAGGCTGTCTCTAGCGGGGGGGTCGGGAGATACGCAGTATTTT CASRLSLAGGSGDTQYF
TRBJ1-6 NA NA TRBV4-1 TGCGCCAGCAGCCAAAATCGGGGTCATTCACCCCTCCACTTT CASSQNRGHSPLHF
TRBJ2-2 TRBD1 few TRBV10-3 TGTGCCATCCAGGGGGCTGCCGGGGAGCTGTTTTTT CAIQGAAGELFF